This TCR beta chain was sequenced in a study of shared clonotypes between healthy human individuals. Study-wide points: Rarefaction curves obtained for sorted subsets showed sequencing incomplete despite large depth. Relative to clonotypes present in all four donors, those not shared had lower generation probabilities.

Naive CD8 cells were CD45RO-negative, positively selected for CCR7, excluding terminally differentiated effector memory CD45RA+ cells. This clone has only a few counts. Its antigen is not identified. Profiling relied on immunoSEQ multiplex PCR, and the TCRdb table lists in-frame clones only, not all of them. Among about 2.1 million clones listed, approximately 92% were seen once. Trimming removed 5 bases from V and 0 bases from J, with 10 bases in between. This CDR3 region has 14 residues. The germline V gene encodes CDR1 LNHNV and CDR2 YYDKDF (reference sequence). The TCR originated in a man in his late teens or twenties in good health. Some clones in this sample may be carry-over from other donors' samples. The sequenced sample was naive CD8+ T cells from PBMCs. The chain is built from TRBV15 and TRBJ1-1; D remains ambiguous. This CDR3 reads CATSAPGMNTEAFF. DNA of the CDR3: TGTGCCACCAGCGCCCCGGGGATGAACACTGAAGCTTTCTTT.